These 14 T cell receptor beta chains share one sample of origin, sequenced in a study of shared clonotypes between healthy human individuals. Assay: immunoSEQ multiplex PCR; the TCRdb copy retains only in-frame clones and omits some. The sample carries some 2,100,000 clones, around 95% recorded once. Sequenced sample: naive CD4+ T cells sorted from blood. The subset was: CD45RA+ positively selected. Receptors originate from a man younger than 35 in good health.

This rearrangement joins TRBV5-1 to TRBJ2-3; 7 nucleotides match TRBD1. Looked up from germline, CDR1 is SGHRS and CDR2 is YFSETQ. The CDR3 consists of 15 residues. V dropped 2 bases and J dropped 3; count of bases not matched to a gene: 6. Written as DNA, the CDR3 is TGCGCCAGCAGCTTAAGACAGGGCGGAACAGATACGCAGTATTTT. Its translation is CASSLRQGGTDTQYF.

The chain is built from TRBV5-1 and TRBJ1-5; D is unclear. CDR1 is SGHRS, CDR2 YFSETQ, per germline. The CDR3 length is 14 residues. V shed 0 bases and J shed 6 bases, with 10 bases lying between them. This CDR3 is CASSLVPGPQPQHF. DNA of the CDR3: TGCGCCAGCAGCTTGGTGCCAGGCCCTCAGCCCCAGCATTTT.

The CDR3 DNA sequence: TGTGCCAGCAGTTCGACAGGACTTAGCAATCAGCCCCAGCATTTT. Translation gives CASSSTGLSNQPQHF. This chain links TRBV27 with TRBJ1-5; TRBD1 might be the D (6 bases). This CDR3 contains 15 residues. Germline CDR1 MNHEY, CDR2 SMNVEV (reference sequence). Between the trimmed V and J ends, which lost 4 bases and 0 bases, there was a span of 10 bases.

The chain is built from TRBV5-1 and TRBJ1-5; D possibly corresponds to TRBD1 (5 bases). Trimming took off 4 bases at V and 2 bases at J, with 13 bases between the two ends. Germline V CDR1 and CDR2: SGHRS, YFSETQ. The CDR3 spans 15 residues. Here the CDR3 reads CASSPGPIGNQPQHF. The CDR3 bases are TGCGCCAGCAGCCCGGGACCGATAGGCAATCAGCCCCAGCATTTT.

This chain joins TRBV5-1 and TRBJ2-5, with a possible D match to TRBD1 (6 bases). This CDR3 region has 15 residues. Deletions cut 0 bases from V and 5 bases from J, with 14 bases between. Germline V gene sequence: CDR1 SGHRS, CDR2 YFSETQ. Here the CDR3 reads CASSLVSGAGETQYF. The CDR3 nucleotides read TGCGCCAGCAGCTTGGTTTCAGGGGCCGGGGAGACCCAGTACTTC. Full variable domain (outside the CDR3, taken from reference TRBV5-1 and TRBJ2-5): KAGVTQTPRYLIKTRGQQVTLSCSPISGHRSVSWYQQTPGQGLQFLFEYFSETQRNKGNFPGRFSGRQFSNSRSEMNVSTLELGDSALYLCASSLVSGAGETQYFGPGTRLLVL.

The rearrangement links TRBV10-3 to TRBJ2-1; 12 bases align to TRBD2. Per germline, CDR1 ENHRY and CDR2 SYGVKD. CDR3 length equals 16 residues. The J segment lost 8 bases and the V segment lost 6 bases, leaving 11 bases of the junction unmatched. The CDR3 spells CAISSRTSGISDEQFF. The CDR3 region has the DNA TGTGCCATCAGCAGTCGGACTAGCGGGATTAGTGATGAGCAGTTCTTC.

J is TRBJ1-2 and V is TRBV6-5, with D unclear. CDR1 MNHEY and CDR2 SVGAGI come from the germline V gene. Trimming pared 0 bases from V and 6 bases from J, leaving 11 bases between. The CDR3 loop spans 14 amino acids. The DNA for the CDR3 is TGTGCCAGCAGTTACTCTGCGGCAATGGATGGCTACACCTTC. Its protein is CASSYSAAMDGYTF.

The chain is built from TRBV30 and TRBJ1-1, with D uncertain. The V gene lost 4 bases and the J gene lost 1 base, with 10 bases spanning the gap. CDR1 and CDR2 (germline): GTSNPN, SVGIG (reference sequence). CDR3 length: 13 residues. CDR3: CAWTGYGNTEAFF. Here the CDR3 DNA reads TGTGCCTGGACGGGGTATGGGAACACTGAAGCTTTCTTT.

The chain joins TRBV5-6 to TRBJ2-3, with D tentatively TRBD2 (6 bases). Germline CDR1 SGHDT, CDR2 YYEEEE. V was cut by 10 bases and J by 2 bases, with 17 bases left in between. The CDR3 is 14 residues long. CDR3 in DNA: TGTGCCGGATCCTGGGCGGGGAACACAGATACGCAGTATTTT. This codes for CAGSWAGNTDTQYF.

Comments on this clone: Mismatch with germline at one junction end may stem from a read error. The chain couples TRBV7-7 to TRBJ2-6; D gene unclear. Germline V gene lookup returns CDR1 SSHAT and CDR2 FNYEAQ (reference sequence). CDR3 length: 14 residues. The CDR3 DNA is TGTGCTAGCAGCTCATACGGGGGGGCCAACGTCCTGACTTTC. Protein: CASSSYGGANVLTF. The full variable domain, its missing parts supplied by reference TRBV7-7 and TRBJ2-6, is GAGVSQSPRYKVTKRGQDVTLRCDPISSHATLYWYQQALGQGPEFLTYFNYEAQPDKSGLPSDRFSAERPEGSISTLTIQRTEQRDSAMYRCASSSYGGANVLTFGAGSRLTVL.

The V call is TRBV5-1, the J call TRBJ2-1, with TRBD2 identical over 13 bases. V shed 0 bases and J 5 bases; nucleotides not matched to a gene: 8. The CDR3 is 18 amino acids. Germline CDR1 and CDR2: SGHRS and YFSETQ. Written as DNA, the CDR3 is TGCGCCAGCAGCTTGGGCCCACAGGGGACTAGCGGGAACAATGAGCAGTTCTTC. Its translation is CASSLGPQGTSGNNEQFF.

This chain uses TRBV6-6 with TRBJ1-2; maybe TRBD1 (6 bases). V lost 6 bases to trimming and J lost 2 bases, with 10 bases between them. This CDR3 region has 13 residues. CDR1 is MNHNY and CDR2 is SVGAGI in the germline V gene (reference sequence). CDR3 protein: CASREQGNYGYTF. For the CDR3, the DNA is TGTGCCAGCAGGGAACAGGGAAACTATGGCTACACCTTC.

The chain recombines TRBV7-2 with TRBJ2-5, with D tentatively TRBD1 (6 bases). Germline V gives CDR1 SGHTA, CDR2 FQGNSA. V lost 1 base and J lost 4, with 13 bases in between. The CDR3 is 15 residues long. The CDR3 loop reads CASSLGQVSRETQYF. The CDR3 bases are TGTGCCAGCAGCTTAGGACAGGTCTCGCGAGAGACCCAGTACTTC.

The V gene is TRBV7-3, the J gene TRBJ1-6; no clear D gene. CDR1 is SGHTA, CDR2 FQGTGA, per germline. This CDR3 is 14 amino acids long. The V end lost 3 bases, the J end lost 9 bases, and 12 bases lay between the germline ends. The DNA for the CDR3 is TGTGCCAGCAGCTTGGGCGCCGGTGGTTCACCCCTCCACTTT. Amino acid sequence: CASSLGAGGSPLHF.